The present entry profiles one TCR beta chain with its context. The specificity of this receptor is unknown. No base-level quality is on record; no much larger clone is a single base apart. The sample belongs to a study of blood T cell repertoires in COVID-19 (TCRdb year 2020). Looking at the study overall: Samples from collaborators originated in the United States, Italy and Spain and spanned both the acute and convalescent phases of COVID-19. The prospective study material was composed of cDNA or gDNA derived from T cells, B-cell-depleted T cells, or PBMCs. Deeply sampled blood TCRbeta repertoires from subjects exposed to, actively infected with, or recovered from COVID-19 were included in the dataset. The repertoires were released in a freely available public database meant as a resource for research on the immune response to SARS-CoV-2. The samples were drawn from the first 160 participants of the ongoing ImmuneRACE study and from over 950 subjects provided by 6 global collaborators. Nearly every sample came with metadata listing a de-identified subject ID, COVID-19 status, age in years and sex. Where available, HLA class I and class II types were obtained from metadata supplied by the sample provider rather than from assay-based typing.

At one collaborating source in Seattle, patients were enrolled during active infection and were followed longitudinally through the course of disease. The collaborating institutions used their own protocols to collect whole blood in K2EDTA tubes. For TCRbeta analysis, collaborators shipped samples as frozen whole blood, isolated PBMCs, or DNA extracted from either of those sample types. Points the paper makes about the study in general: How much clinical and demographic metadata was included differed by source and by participant, and the metadata was provided uncurated.

TCRbeta CDR3 regions were amplified from genomic DNA by means of the immunoSEQ Assay, a bias-controlled multiplex PCR. In the paper's pipeline: Within the assay, amplification of reference gene primers was used to estimate how many nucleated cells each sample contained. To quantify the absolute abundance of each unique TCRbeta CDR3 rearrangement, sequence reads were collapsed and filtered. Productive Simpson clonality was computed per sample as the square root of Simpson's diversity index over productive rearrangements. TCRdb re-hosts the immuneACCESS table, in-frame sequences only. Its copies lack some clones; in the studies checked, an unresolved V gene accounts for under half of them, and the cause for the rest is not known. Clonal size and the V and J genes are those of that table, whereas D and trimming came from the DNA. Across this sample there are approximately 350,000 clones, with about 87% seen only once. The ten largest clones capture about 6% of the sample.

The receptor was derived from a woman aged 45-65 years with COVID-19, enrolled during active disease. Sequenced input: peripheral blood.

This receptor has the CDR3 CASRRSVSNQPQHF. The DNA sequence is TGTGCCAGTAGGAGGTCAGTGAGCAATCAGCCCCAGCATTTT. This receptor chain uses TRBV19 and TRBJ1-5, with the D segment identity uncertain. Including cysteine and phenylalanine, the CDR3 has 14 amino acids. Only the CDR3 portion is preserved as DNA: 42 bases, with reading frame beginning at the first base. The CDR1 and CDR2 encoded by the germline V gene (reference sequence) are LNHDA and SQIVND. V lost 6 bases and J lost 1 base; the stretch between them is 10 bases long.